Sequencing of this TCR beta chain was carried out in a study of cytomegalovirus exposure and HLA in healthy donors (dated by TCRdb to about 2017). In terms of the full investigation: An earlier analysis of 587 of the donors reported approximately 260 Gb of sequence data and roughly 120 million unique TCR beta sequences obtained from 150 million to 200 million T cells. Approximately 300 gigabases of sequencing data and around 80 million unique TCR sequences made up an early release that covered several hundred HLA-typed donors. Of the 350 to 450 genotyped donors, roughly 80% fell in the genetic ancestry cluster associated with self-reported Caucasian donors. The study aimed to test whether cataloging public T cell receptors could reveal signatures of past pathogen exposure. The study used immunosequencing to profile the T cell repertoires of approximately 630 subjects and linked those repertoires to cytomegalovirus serostatus. A separate validation cohort of roughly 120 different subjects was used in addition to the approximately 640-subject first cohort. To predict cytomegalovirus infection status, the study brought together high-throughput TCR immunosequencing, statistical association of individual TCRs with disease status, and machine learning. A later analysis re-examined previously published TCR beta repertoires from more than 600 donors and added high-resolution HLA genotyping to investigate patterns of TCR occurrence. Rather than drawing on any new phenotypic data, the later analysis identified candidate immune exposures from TCR beta sequences and the way those sequences occurred across donors. To decide whether each TCR beta V gene segment behaved as functional or pseudogenic, an earlier analysis of several hundred of the donors relied on high-throughput TCR beta sequencing. Donor age, sex, ethnicity and CMV serostatus were compiled together with the repertoire data. Genome-wide SNP genotypes for about 65% of the roughly 700 donors were used in a later genetic analysis, which treated that subset as a discovery cohort. All discovery cohort repertoires had been generated using a single sequencing platform. HLA typing included class I and class II loci at four-digit resolution. Typing coverage differed by locus: A, B, C, DRB1 and DQB1 were typed in roughly 629-630 donors, DQA1 in approximately 520, DPA1 in 600 to 610, and DPB1 in just under 490. A few DR-DQ haplotypes were treated as single units for association and clustering because of strong linkage in the cohort. Among approximately 370 genotyped donors of the cohort, an average of roughly 230,000 unique TCR beta nucleotide sequences was sequenced per donor, of which about 20% were non-productive.

In total, 630 or so healthy bone marrow donors made up the cohort. All cohort members were sampled while nominally healthy, although unrecorded immune exposures were likely present. The donor was CMV seronegative and was included in the group of 352 seronegative cohort members. A peripheral blood sample was provided by each donor, and peripheral blood mononuclear cells were used for TCR beta sequencing. Genomic DNA extraction from the blood cell samples was performed with the Qiagen DNeasy Blood Extraction Kit. Comment on this clone: This receptor's antigen is unknown. Within one base of it there is no much larger clone, and no base qualities were kept.

The CDR3 numbers 11 residues from cysteine through phenylalanine. The retained sequence is limited to the CDR3, 33 bases, with the frame set at the first base. The CDR1 and CDR2 encoded by the germline V gene (reference sequence) are DFQATT and SNEGSKA. V loses 4 bases of germline sequence and J loses 10 bases, and the interval between the two ends is 11 bases. Here is what the overall study found, with its caveats: For the cohort, immune exposure information was limited to CMV serostatus. The study gave a list of 150 to 200 TCR beta chains associated with cytomegalovirus. A few of the identified cytomegalovirus-associated TCR beta chains were confirmed in vitro to be specific for cytomegalovirus antigens. A cluster of highly shared sequence variants was judged likely to be a technical artifact of the sequencing pipeline. In a later genetic analysis, a missense DCLRE1C variant was associated with V-gene and J-gene trimming of TCR beta chains, and the association was replicated in an independent cohort. The authors suggested that the approach could potentially be generalized to other disease states and immunological phenotypes. A later analysis found that HLA-associated TCR beta chains were more clonally expanded and had lower generation probabilities than equally common non-associated chains. According to a later analysis, most CMV-associated TCR beta chains appeared to be HLA-restricted, and the HLA associations seemed to be driven largely by CMV exposure. In a later genetic analysis, fewer N-insertions in productive TCRs were reported among donors in an Asian-associated ancestry cluster than the approximately 710-donor mean. Some IMGT-functional V segments, including TRBV6-2 and TRBV6-3, could not be distinguished by the 87-base-pair reads and were therefore excluded. While some public TCRs were present in many individuals, most TCR sequences turned up only very rarely across donors. In both the original and validation cohorts, the classifier was reported to diagnose cytomegalovirus status with high specificity and sensitivity. A further reported finding was that TCR beta sequences accurately predicted the HLA-A and HLA-B alleles for most subjects in the first cohort. Because some donors lacked HLA typing at each locus, the association tests relied only on the typed subset. A later analysis found that TCR association rates varied across HLA loci, with DRB1 alleles showing the most associated TCRs and HLA-C alleles the fewest. The earlier analysis of about 600 of the donors excluded around 17 rarely observed V segments, including chromosome 9 orphons, because counts were too low. When HLA alleles, especially DR and DQ, strongly co-occurred, TCR associations were difficult to assign to individual alleles. In a later analysis, several top co-occurrence clusters were reported to appear linked to parvovirus B19, influenza, CMV and Epstein-Barr virus. Roughly uniform sequencing depth across donors was assumed in presence/absence analyses, although this assumption may not hold. At a false discovery rate of 0.05, a later analysis linked about 17,000 TCR beta sequences to specific HLA alleles. Broadly in line with IMGT annotations, most TCR beta V segments showed up in productive rearrangements about 87% or about 30% of the time in an earlier analysis of several hundred of the donors. Only TCR beta chains were sequenced in this cohort, and the absence of alpha or paired-chain data limited detectable features. Correlated functional status among segregating V segments might be attributable to linkage disequilibrium, but an unknown experimental factor could not be ruled out.

Library creation used the immunoSEQ multiplex PCR assay. For the multiplex PCR, a mixture combining 60 forward primers for TCR Vbeta segments and 13 reverse primers for TCR Jbeta segments was used. A multiplex PCR assay on genomic DNA amplified the CDR3 region of rearranged TCR beta genes. The Illumina HiSeq System was used to sequence the amplified TCR beta libraries as 87-base-pair reads. The published analysis was carried out like this. A later analysis tallied roughly 76 million unique TCR beta chains across the 700 or so repertoires, and some 10 million of those chains were shared by two or more donors. Raw reads were error-corrected and collapsed into unique sequences with a nearest-neighbor algorithm that merged closely related sequences to remove PCR and sequencing errors. Alignment of CDR3 sequences to IMGT reference sequences was used to assign V, D and J gene segments. Each retained sequence needed at least a six-nucleotide match to both a V gene segment and a J gene segment. Rearrangements were classified as productive when the CDR3 lacked stop codons and remained in frame with V and J, and all other rearrangements were classified as non-productive. CDR3 was defined by IMGT convention, running from the second conserved V-encoded cysteine to the conserved J-encoded phenylalanine. In an earlier analysis of around 640 of the donors, sequences lacking an unambiguous match to a single V gene segment were excluded. An earlier analysis of 587 of the donors called V segments functional above 56.7% productive rearrangements and segregating when the between-donor standard deviation exceeded 5%. A statistical classification framework was built to diagnose cytomegalovirus status from the catalog of TCR beta chain sequences. In a later analysis, TCR nucleotide sequences were compared against IMGT/GENE-DB human TR gene sequences so that V and J genes could be assigned. The TCRdist pipeline was used in a later analysis to assign CDR3 sequences and most-parsimonious VDJ recombination scenarios. In a later analysis, every TCR beta chain was defined by the combination of its CDR3 amino acid sequence and its V-gene family, and reads without a unique V-gene family were dropped. To address suspected cross-contamination and a sequencing artifact, a later analysis removed roughly 640 highly shared, low-generation-probability nucleotide sequences. In a later analysis, a clonal expansion index was calculated for each public chain from normalized within-repertoire ranks of inferred template counts. Generation probabilities in a later analysis came from a VDJ recombination model fitted to out-of-frame rearrangements, and those results were checked against IGoR. A later analysis scored TCR-TCR, TCR-HLA and TCR-CMV co-occurrence with hypergeometric tests, applying a repertoire-size bias correction to TCR pairs. A later analysis estimated false discovery rates by permuting HLA or CMV assignments 20 times. In a later analysis, co-occurring TCRs were grouped using DBSCAN, with TCRdist sequence similarity added in when clustering inside HLA-allele-positive subsets. For co-occurrence clustering, repertoires with fewer than 30,000 or more than 120,000 public chains were excluded, along with roughly 5 repertoires with anomalous nucleotide sharing. TCRdb provides this immuneACCESS table in a form limited to in-frame rearrangements. Some clones are lacking; in checked studies, under half of them reflect an unresolved V gene, and why the rest are absent is not known. That table supplies the V and J calls and clone size; D and trimming were determined from the DNA. The sample profile shows about 60,000 clones; approximately 80% of them were found once. Around 5.9% of the sample belongs to the ten largest clones.

The chain joins TRBV20-1 to TRBJ2-1; the D gene remains uncertain. This receptor was obtained from a male donor in good health and CMV-seronegative. Sequenced sample: PBMCs. The bases read TGCAGTGCTATTGAGGATGGGGAGCAGTTCTTC. This codes for CSAIEDGEQFF.